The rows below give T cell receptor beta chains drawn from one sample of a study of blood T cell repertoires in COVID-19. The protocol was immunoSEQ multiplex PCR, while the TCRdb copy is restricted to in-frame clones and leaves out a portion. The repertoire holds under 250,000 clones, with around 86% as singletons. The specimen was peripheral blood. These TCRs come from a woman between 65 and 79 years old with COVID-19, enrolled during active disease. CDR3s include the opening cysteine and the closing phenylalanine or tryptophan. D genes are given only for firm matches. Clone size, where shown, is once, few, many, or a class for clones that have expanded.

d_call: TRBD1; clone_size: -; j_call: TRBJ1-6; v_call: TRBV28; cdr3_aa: CASRPMGQPNSPLHF; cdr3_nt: TGTGCCAGCAGACCGATGGGACAGCCTAATTCACCCCTCCACTTT
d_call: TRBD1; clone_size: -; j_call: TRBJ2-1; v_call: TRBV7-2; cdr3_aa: CASSSGQGGYNEQFF; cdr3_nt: TGTGCCAGCAGTTCTGGACAGGGAGGCTACAATGAGCAGTTCTTC
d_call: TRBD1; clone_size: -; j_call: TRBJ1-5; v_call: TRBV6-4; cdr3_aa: CASSDGTGGYSNQPQHF; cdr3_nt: TGTGCCAGCAGTGACGGGACAGGAGGTTATAGCAATCAGCCCCAGCATTTT
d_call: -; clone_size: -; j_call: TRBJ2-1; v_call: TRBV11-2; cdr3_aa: CASSLGAGYNEQFF; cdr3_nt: TGTGCCAGCAGCTTAGGCGCTGGCTACAATGAGCAGTTCTTC
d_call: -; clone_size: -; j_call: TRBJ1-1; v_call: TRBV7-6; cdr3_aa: CASTYWGGGTEAFF; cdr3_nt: TGTGCCAGCACCTATTGGGGAGGGGGCACTGAAGCTTTCTTT
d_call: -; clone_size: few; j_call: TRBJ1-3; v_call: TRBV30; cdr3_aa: CAWAANSGNTIYF; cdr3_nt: TGTGCCTGGGCCGCAAACTCGGGAAACACCATATATTTT
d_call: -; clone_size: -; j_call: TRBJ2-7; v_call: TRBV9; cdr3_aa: CASSVDSTPYEQYF; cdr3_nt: TGTGCCAGCAGCGTAGACAGCACCCCCTACGAGCAGTACTTC
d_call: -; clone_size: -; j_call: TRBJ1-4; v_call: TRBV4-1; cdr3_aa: CASSLGQSEKLFF; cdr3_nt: TGCGCCAGCAGCCTCGGACAGTCTGAAAAACTGTTTTTT
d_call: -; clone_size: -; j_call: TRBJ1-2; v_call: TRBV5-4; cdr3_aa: CASSSRQVYGYTF; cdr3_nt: TGTGCCAGCAGCTCTCGACAGGTTTATGGCTACACCTTC
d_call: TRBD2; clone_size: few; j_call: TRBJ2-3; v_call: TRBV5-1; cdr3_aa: CASSLRTSGRSTRGTDTQYF; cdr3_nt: TGCGCCAGCAGCTTGAGGACTAGCGGGAGGTCCACTCGGGGCACAGATACGCAGTATTTT
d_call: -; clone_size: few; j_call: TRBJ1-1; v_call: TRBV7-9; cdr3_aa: CASSPRAAGGMNTEAFF; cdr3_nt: TGTGCCAGCAGCCCCCGGGCCGCGGGGGGGATGAACACTGAAGCTTTCTTT
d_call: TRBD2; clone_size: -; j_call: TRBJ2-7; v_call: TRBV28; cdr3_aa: CASSPASGIAYEQYF; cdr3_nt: TGTGCCAGCAGTCCTGCTAGCGGGATAGCCTACGAGCAGTACTTC
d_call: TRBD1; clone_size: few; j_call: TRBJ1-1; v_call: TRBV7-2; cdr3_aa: CASLQGAQNTEAFF; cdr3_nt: TGTGCCAGTTTACAGGGGGCCCAGAACACTGAAGCTTTCTTT
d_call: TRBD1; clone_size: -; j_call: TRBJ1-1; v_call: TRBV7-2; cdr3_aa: CASSSQGVGTEAFF; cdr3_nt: TGTGCCAGCAGCTCACAGGGGGTGGGGACTGAAGCTTTCTTT
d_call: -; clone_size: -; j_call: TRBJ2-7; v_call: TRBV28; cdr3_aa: CASSLGGPYEQYF; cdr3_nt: TGTGCCAGCAGTTTGGGGGGACCCTACGAGCAGTACTTC
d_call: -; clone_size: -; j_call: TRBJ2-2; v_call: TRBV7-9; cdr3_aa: CASSSAGNTGELFF; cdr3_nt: TGTGCCAGCAGCTCTGCAGGGAACACCGGGGAGCTGTTTTTT